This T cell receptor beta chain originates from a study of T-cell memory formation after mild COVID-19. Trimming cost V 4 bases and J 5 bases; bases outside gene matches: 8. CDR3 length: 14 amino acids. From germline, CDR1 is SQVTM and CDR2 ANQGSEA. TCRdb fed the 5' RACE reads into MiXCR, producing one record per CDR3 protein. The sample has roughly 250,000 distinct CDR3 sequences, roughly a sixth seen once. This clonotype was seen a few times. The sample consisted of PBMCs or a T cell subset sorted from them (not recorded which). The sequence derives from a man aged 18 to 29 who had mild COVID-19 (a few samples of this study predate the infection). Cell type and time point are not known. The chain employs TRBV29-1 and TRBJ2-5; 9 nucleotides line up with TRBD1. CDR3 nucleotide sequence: TGCAGCGTTGCAGGGGGGACAGGGCGTGAGACCCAGTACTTC. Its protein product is CSVAGGTGRETQYF.